Sequencing of this T cell receptor (beta chain) was carried out in a study of blood T cell repertoires in COVID-19. Trimming pared 5 bases from V and 4 bases from J, leaving 15 bases between. In germline, CDR1 is LGHDT, CDR2 YNNKEL (reference sequence). CDR3 length: 15 residues. In the original processing: Amplification of reference gene primers provided the estimated nucleated cell counts. Measured with immunoSEQ multiplex PCR; TCRdb has only the in-frame clones, and not every one. V and J calls and clone size are given by that table; D and trimming were obtained from the DNA. Here the sample spans approximately 140,000 clones, about four fifths being singletons.

The gene calls are TRBV3-1 (or the pseudogene TRBV3-2) and TRBJ2-1; possible D gene TRBD1, 5 bases. The TCR originated in a human donor with acute or convalescent COVID-19. The donor label of this sample is uncertain. Sequencing used peripheral blood. CDR3 coding DNA: TGTGCCAGCAGCAGACGAATACAGGAATACAATGAGCAGTTCTTC. Amino acids: CASSRRIQEYNEQFF.